Given below is one T cell receptor (beta chain) in context. Its antigen remains unidentified. Profiled with immunoSEQ multiplex PCR; TCRdb holds only in-frame clones, not every one. This table has roughly 22,000 clones, roughly nine tenths appearing once. The data were obtained in a study of OX40 agonist ivuxolimab in advanced cancers. Study-wide background: Three individuals attained partial responses, comprising one hepatocellular carcinoma case and two cutaneous melanoma cases.

In germline, CDR1 is MDHEN, CDR2 SYDVKM. This CDR3 comprises 14 residues. Trimming removed 8 bases at V and 2 bases at J, with 15 bases between. Study-wide results and caveats: Nonresponders included some who also had low normalized T-cell clonal expansion. The investigators did not determine what antigen specificity the expanded peripheral T cells had.

The sample in question was CD4+ or CD8+ T cells sorted from blood, obtained in a trial of the OX40 agonist ivuxolimab. This receptor was obtained from an adult with an advanced solid tumor such as melanoma, head and neck, liver or kidney cancer. The rearrangement links TRBV28 to TRBJ1-1; D unclear. CDR3 nucleotide sequence: TGTGCCAGCGAGTGGGCAGCTCGTAACACTGAAGCTTTCTTT. Residues: CASEWAARNTEAFF.